A selection of T cell receptor beta chains follows, all from one sample in a study of T cell responses to AZD1222 COVID-19 vaccine. The assay was immunoSEQ multiplex PCR, and TCRdb's table has in-frame clones only and misses some. The table has roughly 72,000 clones, more than 70% seen once. This sample comprised peripheral blood, obtained 28 days after the second dose of the MenACWY control vaccine. Receptors originate from an adult who received the MenACWY meningococcal vaccine as a control. Each CDR3 is given with its conserved first and last residue. The D gene is left open where the match is weak. Part of the rows lack a size; the others show once, few, many or a class for expanded clones.

length: 14; size: once; D: .; V: TRBV30; J: TRBJ2-3; DNA: TGTGCCTGGAGACCCACCGGGGTCCCAGATACGCAGTATTTT; CDR3: CAWRPTGVPDTQYF
length: 14; size: .; D: .; V: TRBV28; J: TRBJ1-1; DNA: TGTGCCAGCAGTCCAAGGGGGGTGAACACTGAAGCTTTCTTT; CDR3: CASSPRGVNTEAFF
length: 17; size: .; D: .; V: TRBV28; J: TRBJ1-3; DNA: TGTGCCAGCAGTCCGGGGGGGACAACACTCTCTGGAAACACCATATATTTT; CDR3: CASSPGGTTLSGNTIYF
length: 15; size: .; D: .; V: TRBV11-2; J: TRBJ1-6; DNA: TGTGCCAGCAGCTTAGATCAGGGTCCTAATTCACCCCTCCACTTT; CDR3: CASSLDQGPNSPLHF
length: 12; size: .; D: .; V: TRBV18; J: TRBJ2-3; DNA: TGTGCCAGCTCACCCTTTGCAGATACGCAGTATTTT; CDR3: CASSPFADTQYF
length: 17; size: .; D: .; V: TRBV14; J: TRBJ2-2; DNA: TGTGCCAGCAGCCAAGATCGTGGGACCCATGGGACCGGGGAGCTGTTTTTT; CDR3: CASSQDRGTHGTGELFF
length: 16; size: .; D: .; V: TRBV15; J: TRBJ1-5; DNA: TGTGCCACCAGCAGGGCGGAGCAAGGTGGAAATCAGCCCCAGCATTTT; CDR3: CATSRAEQGGNQPQHF
length: 16; size: .; D: .; V: TRBV3-1/TRBV3-2; J: TRBJ2-5; DNA: TGTGCCAGCAGCCAAGACGCCTCAGATGCACCGCAGACCCAGTACTTC; CDR3: CASSQDASDAPQTQYF
length: 14; size: .; D: .; V: TRBV28; J: TRBJ2-4; DNA: TGTGCCAGCAGCCTATCCCGGCCCAAAAACATTCAGTACTTC; CDR3: CASSLSRPKNIQYF
length: 15; size: .; D: TRBD1; V: TRBV5-1; J: TRBJ2-5; DNA: TGCGCCAGCGGCTCCACAGGGGCCGTCCAAGAGACCCAGTACTTC; CDR3: CASGSTGAVQETQYF
length: 13; size: .; D: TRBD1; V: TRBV4-2; J: TRBJ1-1; DNA: TGTGCCAGCAGCCAAGTCCGGGACAGTGAAGCTTTCTTT; CDR3: CASSQVRDSEAFF
length: 14; size: .; D: .; V: TRBV6-2/TRBV6-3; J: TRBJ1-5; DNA: TGTGCCAGCAGTTACTCCCTACGGTATTCCGACAGAGATTTT; CDR3: CASSYSLRYSDRDF
length: 15; size: .; D: TRBD2; V: TRBV27; J: TRBJ2-7; DNA: TGTGCCAGCAGCCAACTCGGGACTAGCGGTTACGAGCAGTACTTC; CDR3: CASSQLGTSGYEQYF
length: 18; size: .; D: TRBD2; V: TRBV13; J: TRBJ2-3; DNA: TGTGCCAGCACCCTTAATGGACTAGCGGGGGCCGGGACAGATACGCAGTATTTT; CDR3: CASTLNGLAGAGTDTQYF
length: 14; size: .; D: TRBD2; V: TRBV28; J: TRBJ2-3; DNA: TGTGCCAGCAGCTCCGGGACTAGAAGAGATACGCAGTATTTT; CDR3: CASSSGTRRDTQYF
length: 14; size: once; D: TRBD1; V: TRBV4-1; J: TRBJ1-1; DNA: TGCGCCAGCAGCCAAGGACAGGGGGACACTGAAGCTTTCTTT; CDR3: CASSQGQGDTEAFF
length: 16; size: .; D: TRBD2; V: TRBV9; J: TRBJ2-1; DNA: TGTGCCAGCAGCGTAGACAGCGGGGCCTCCTACAATGAGCAGTTCTTC; CDR3: CASSVDSGASYNEQFF
length: 13; size: .; D: .; V: TRBV5-6; J: TRBJ2-7; DNA: TGTGCCAGCAGCCCCGTAAGGGCCTACGAGCAGTACTTC; CDR3: CASSPVRAYEQYF
length: 16; size: .; D: TRBD2; V: TRBV4-2; J: TRBJ2-3; DNA: TGTGCCAGCAGCCAAGAAACTAGCGGGAGCACAGATACGCAGTATTTT; CDR3: CASSQETSGSTDTQYF
length: 14; size: .; D: TRBD1; V: TRBV5-1; J: TRBJ2-3; DNA: TGCGCCAGCAGCTCAACAGGGGTTCAAGATACGCAGTATTTT; CDR3: CASSSTGVQDTQYF
length: 13; size: .; D: .; V: TRBV9; J: TRBJ1-5; DNA: TGTGCCAGCAGCGAGACAAGCAATCAGCCCCAGCATTTT; CDR3: CASSETSNQPQHF
length: 14; size: .; D: .; V: TRBV19; J: TRBJ1-4; DNA: TGTGCCAGTAGTTTCGGGGCGGCTAATGAAAAACTGTTTTTT; CDR3: CASSFGAANEKLFF
length: 15; size: .; D: .; V: TRBV4-3; J: TRBJ1-4; DNA: TGCGCCAGCAGCCCAACTGGGGGAACAGGGGAAAAACTGTTTTTT; CDR3: CASSPTGGTGEKLFF
length: 17; size: .; D: .; V: TRBV7-2; J: TRBJ1-3; DNA: TGTGCCAGCAGCTTAAATCGTCAGATCGCCTCTGGAAACACCATATATTTT; CDR3: CASSLNRQIASGNTIYF
length: 13; size: .; D: TRBD1; V: TRBV30; J: TRBJ1-6; DNA: TGTGCCTGGAAGGACAGGGCGTTTTCACCCCTCCACTTT; CDR3: CAWKDRAFSPLHF
length: 15; size: .; D: TRBD2; V: TRBV5-1; J: TRBJ2-3; DNA: TGCGCCAGCAGCTCCTCAGGACTAGTTCCAGATACGCAGTATTTT; CDR3: CASSSSGLVPDTQYF
length: 16; size: .; D: .; V: TRBV6-1; J: TRBJ1-6; DNA: TGTGCCAGCAGTGAAGGTAAGGGGCGACCGAATTCACCCCTCCACTTT; CDR3: CASSEGKGRPNSPLHF
length: 14; size: .; D: .; V: TRBV11-3; J: TRBJ1-1; DNA: TGTGCCAGCAGCTTACAGGGGTCACGCACTGAAGCTTTCTTT; CDR3: CASSLQGSRTEAFF